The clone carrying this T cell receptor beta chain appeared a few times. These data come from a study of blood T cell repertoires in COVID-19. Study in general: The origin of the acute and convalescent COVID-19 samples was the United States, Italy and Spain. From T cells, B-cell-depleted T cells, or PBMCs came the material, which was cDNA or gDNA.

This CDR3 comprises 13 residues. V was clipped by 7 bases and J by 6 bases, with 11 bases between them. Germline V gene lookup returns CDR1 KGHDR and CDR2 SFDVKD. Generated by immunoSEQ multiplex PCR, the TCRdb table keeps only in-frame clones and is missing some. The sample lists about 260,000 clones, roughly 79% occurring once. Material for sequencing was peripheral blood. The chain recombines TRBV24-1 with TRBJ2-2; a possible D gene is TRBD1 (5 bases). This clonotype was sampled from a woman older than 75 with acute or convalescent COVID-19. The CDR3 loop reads CATRGAGAGELFF. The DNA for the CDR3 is TGTGCCACCAGAGGGGCTGGGGCCGGGGAGCTGTTTTTT.